The 16 T cell receptor beta chains below were found in one sample sequenced in a study of blood T cell repertoires in COVID-19. Using immunoSEQ multiplex PCR, the repertoire was profiled, and TCRdb retains in-frame clones only, with some absent. The sample carries approximately 190,000 clones, 88% recorded once. What was sequenced was peripheral blood. Source of these receptors: a man in his forties with active or convalescent COVID-19.

This chain joins TRBV14 and TRBJ2-6; D unclear. The CDR3 extends over 18 amino acids. Germline V gene lookup returns CDR1 SGHDN and CDR2 FVKESK. V lost 1 base to trimming and J lost 2 bases, with 15 bases between them. Here the CDR3 DNA reads TGTGCCAGCAGCCAAGTTCGAACACCCTCCCCTGGGGCCAACGTCCTGACTTTC. Its protein product is CASSQVRTPSPGANVLTF.

J is TRBJ2-6 and V is TRBV11-3, with D unclear. Germline CDR1 and CDR2: SGHNT and YENEEA. V lost 5 bases and J 0 bases, leaving 8 bases between the germline ends. The CDR3 is made up of 15 amino acids. In nucleotides, the CDR3 is TGTGCCAGCAGCCCCCGGGTCTCTGGGGCCAACGTCCTGACTTTC. This translates into CASSPRVSGANVLTF.

The chain recombines TRBV5-1 with TRBJ2-3, with 11 bases fitting TRBD1. The CDR3 runs 17 residues. Per the germline V gene, CDR1 is SGHRS and CDR2 is YFSETQ. V trimming: 4 bases; J trimming: 6 bases; junction bases outside the gene matches: 13. The CDR3 is CASSRGPGQGVSDTQYF. The CDR3 region has the DNA TGCGCCAGCAGCAGGGGACCGGGACAGGGGGTTTCCGATACGCAGTATTTT. Full variable domain (outside the CDR3, taken from reference TRBV5-1 and TRBJ2-3): KAGVTQTPRYLIKTRGQQVTLSCSPISGHRSVSWYQQTPGQGLQFLFEYFSETQRNKGNFPGRFSGRQFSNSRSEMNVSTLELGDSALYLCASSRGPGQGVSDTQYFGPGTRLTVL.

The J gene is TRBJ1-5, the V gene TRBV19; D may be TRBD1 (6 bases). Deletions cut 0 bases from V and 4 bases from J, with 16 bases between. The CDR3 covers 17 residues. Germline CDR1 LNHDA, CDR2 SQIVND (reference sequence). The CDR3 DNA is TGTGCCAGTAGTATAGAGCATACAGGGCTATCGAATCAGCCCCAGCATTTT. Translation: CASSIEHTGLSNQPQHF.

The chain carries TRBV28 and TRBJ2-4; the match to TRBD1 covers 7 bases. The J segment lost 6 bases and the V segment lost 3 bases, leaving 8 bases of the junction unmatched. The CDR3 covers 15 residues. Germline CDR1 is MDHEN and CDR2 is SYDVKM. The CDR3 sequence: CASSFALQGVNIQYF. The CDR3 DNA sequence: TGTGCCAGCAGTTTTGCCCTGCAGGGGGTAAACATTCAGTACTTC.

The V and J genes are TRBV21-1 and TRBJ2-7; TRBD1, the table's D call, was not compared with the DNA. TRBV21-1 corresponds to a pseudogene. The CDR3 runs 15 residues. The CDR3 coding sequence is TGTGCCAGCAGAAAATTCAAGGACAACTCCTACGAGCAGTACTTC. Amino acids: CASRKFKDNSYEQYF.

The genes are TRBV30 and TRBJ2-1, with D possibly being TRBD2 (6 bases). CDR3 size: 14 residues. The V gene lost 3 bases and the J gene lost 2 bases, with 11 bases spanning the gap. Germline V gene data show CDR1 as GTSNPN and CDR2 as SVGIG (reference sequence). CDR3 bases: TGTGCCTGGAGCCTTCGGAGGGCCTACAATGAGCAGTTCTTC. Residues: CAWSLRRAYNEQFF.

The rearrangement joins TRBV5-1 to TRBJ2-4; 7 positions match TRBD1. This CDR3 contains 17 residues. J lost 5 bases, V lost 0 bases, and 11 bases had no gene match. Germline V gene sequence: CDR1 SGHRS, CDR2 YFSETQ. This chain's CDR3 is CASSLGGTGETENIQYF. The DNA of the CDR3 is TGCGCCAGCAGCTTGGGGGGCACAGGGGAGACTGAAAACATTCAGTACTTC. Variable domain in full (rest from reference TRBV5-1 and TRBJ2-4): KAGVTQTPRYLIKTRGQQVTLSCSPISGHRSVSWYQQTPGQGLQFLFEYFSETQRNKGNFPGRFSGRQFSNSRSEMNVSTLELGDSALYLCASSLGGTGETENIQYFGAGTRLSVL.

The chain couples TRBV10-3 to TRBJ2-7; D is possibly TRBD1 (6 bases). Between the trimmed V and J ends, which lost 7 bases and 7 bases, there was a span of 11 bases. From germline, CDR1 is ENHRY and CDR2 SYGVKD. The CDR3 consists of 11 residues. CDR3 bases: TGTGCCATCATGAGGGGGAGAGAGCAGTACTTC. Its translation is CAIMRGREQYF.

The chain joins TRBV6-5 to TRBJ2-2, with D possibly TRBD2 on 5 matching bases. Trimming took off 2 bases at V and 4 bases at J, with 11 bases between the two ends. The CDR3 sequence is 15 residues long. The germline CDR1 and CDR2 sequences are MNHEY and SVGAGI. DNA of the CDR3: TGTGCCAGCAGTTACAAACGGGGTACCACCGGGGAGCTGTTTTTT. This codes for CASSYKRGTTGELFF.

The chain employs TRBV5-1 and TRBJ2-3; 7 nucleotides match TRBD2. The CDR3 has 15 amino acids. The trim removed 2 bases at V and 2 bases at J, leaving 5 bases unmatched. Germline V CDR1 and CDR2: SGHRS, YFSETQ. The CDR3 sequence is CASSFQGGTTDTQYF. CDR3 in DNA: TGCGCCAGCAGCTTTCAGGGAGGGACCACAGATACGCAGTATTTT.

The chain combines TRBV9 with TRBJ1-3; unclear D gene. V dropped 4 bases and J dropped 0 bases, with 14 bases sitting between them. Germline CDR1 and CDR2: SGDLS and YYNGEE. The CDR3 is 16 residues long. The CDR3 nucleotides read TGTGCCAGCAGCCCCCGTGGAGGTAACTCTGGAAACACCATATATTTT. It codes for CASSPRGGNSGNTIYF.

The chain has TRBV29-1 and TRBJ1-3; the D gene is possibly TRBD1 (5 bases). Trimming removed 3 bases at V and 0 bases at J, with 9 bases between. Germline V gives CDR1 SQVTM, CDR2 ANQGSEA. The CDR3 has 14 amino acids. Written as DNA, the CDR3 is TGCAGCGTTGATAAGGGGTACTCTGGAAACACCATATATTTT. It codes for CSVDKGYSGNTIYF.

The rearrangement uses TRBV4-1 and TRBJ2-5, with 12 bases matching TRBD2. Germline CDR1 and CDR2: MGHRA and YSYEKL. J was trimmed by 4 bases and V by 0 bases; bases with no gene match: 12. This CDR3 is 19 amino acids long. This CDR3 reads CASSQDVSSGGAWGETQYF. CDR3 sequence (DNA): TGCGCCAGCAGCCAAGACGTCTCTAGCGGGGGGGCTTGGGGAGAGACCCAGTACTTC.

This clone was counted between two and nine times. This rearrangement joins TRBV4-2 to TRBJ2-7; D may be TRBD2 (6 bases). CDR3 length equals 15 residues. The germline V and J ends were trimmed by 0 bases and 3 bases, with 12 bases remaining between them. The germline V gene encodes CDR1 LGHNA and CDR2 YNFKEQ. CDR3 in amino acids: CASSQDRGGSYEQYF. The CDR3 coding sequence is TGTGCCAGCAGCCAAGATCGTGGGGGGAGCTACGAGCAGTACTTC.

The chain links TRBV19 to TRBJ2-2, with D tentatively TRBD1 (6 bases). V was clipped by 7 bases and J by 2 bases, with 11 bases between them. Germline lookup yields CDR1 LNHDA and CDR2 SQIVND (reference sequence). The length of the CDR3 is 14 residues. The DNA of the CDR3 is TGTGCCAGTATCTTACAGGGTAACACCGGGGAGCTGTTTTTT. It translates to CASILQGNTGELFF.